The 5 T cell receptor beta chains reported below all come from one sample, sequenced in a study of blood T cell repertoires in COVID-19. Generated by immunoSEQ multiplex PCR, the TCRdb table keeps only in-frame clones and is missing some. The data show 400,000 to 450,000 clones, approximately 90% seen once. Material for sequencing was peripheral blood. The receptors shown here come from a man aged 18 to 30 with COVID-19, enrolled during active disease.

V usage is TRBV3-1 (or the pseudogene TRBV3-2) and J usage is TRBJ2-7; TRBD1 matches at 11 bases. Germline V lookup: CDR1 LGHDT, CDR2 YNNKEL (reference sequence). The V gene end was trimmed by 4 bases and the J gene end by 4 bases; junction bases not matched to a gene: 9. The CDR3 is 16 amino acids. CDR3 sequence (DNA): TGTGCCAGCAGCCCCATTCCCGGGACAGGGGGATACGAGCAGTACTTC. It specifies CASSPIPGTGGYEQYF.

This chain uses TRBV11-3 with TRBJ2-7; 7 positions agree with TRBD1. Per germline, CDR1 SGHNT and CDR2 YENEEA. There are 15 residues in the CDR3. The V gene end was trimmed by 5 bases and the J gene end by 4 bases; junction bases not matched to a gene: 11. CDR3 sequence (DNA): TGTGCCAGCAGCCAACCCGGGACAGAACCATACGAGCAGTACTTC. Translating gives CASSQPGTEPYEQYF.

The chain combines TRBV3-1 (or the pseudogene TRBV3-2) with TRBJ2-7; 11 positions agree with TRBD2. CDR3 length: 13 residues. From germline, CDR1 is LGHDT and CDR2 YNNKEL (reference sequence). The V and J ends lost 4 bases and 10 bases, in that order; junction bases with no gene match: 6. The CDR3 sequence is CASSRLSGGEQYF. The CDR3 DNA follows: TGTGCCAGCAGCCGACTTAGCGGGGGGGAACAGTACTTC.

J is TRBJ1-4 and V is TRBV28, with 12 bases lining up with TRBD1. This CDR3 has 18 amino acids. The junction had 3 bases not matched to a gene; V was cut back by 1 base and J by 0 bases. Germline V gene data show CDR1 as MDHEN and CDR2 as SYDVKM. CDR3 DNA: TGTGCCAGCAGTTTATTAGGGACAGGGGGCACAACTAATGAAAAACTGTTTTTT. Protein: CASSLLGTGGTTNEKLFF.

The CDR3 coding sequence is TGTGCCACCAGCAGAGGTCGGCCAGGGGATGGGTTCGAGCAGTACTTC. Translated, it gives CATSRGRPGDGFEQYF. The chain couples TRBV15 to TRBJ2-7; tentatively, D is TRBD1 (6 bases). CDR3 length equals 16 residues. Looked up from germline, CDR1 is LNHNV and CDR2 is YYDKDF (reference sequence). Trimming shortened V by 1 base and J by 6 bases, and 19 bases separated the two germline ends.